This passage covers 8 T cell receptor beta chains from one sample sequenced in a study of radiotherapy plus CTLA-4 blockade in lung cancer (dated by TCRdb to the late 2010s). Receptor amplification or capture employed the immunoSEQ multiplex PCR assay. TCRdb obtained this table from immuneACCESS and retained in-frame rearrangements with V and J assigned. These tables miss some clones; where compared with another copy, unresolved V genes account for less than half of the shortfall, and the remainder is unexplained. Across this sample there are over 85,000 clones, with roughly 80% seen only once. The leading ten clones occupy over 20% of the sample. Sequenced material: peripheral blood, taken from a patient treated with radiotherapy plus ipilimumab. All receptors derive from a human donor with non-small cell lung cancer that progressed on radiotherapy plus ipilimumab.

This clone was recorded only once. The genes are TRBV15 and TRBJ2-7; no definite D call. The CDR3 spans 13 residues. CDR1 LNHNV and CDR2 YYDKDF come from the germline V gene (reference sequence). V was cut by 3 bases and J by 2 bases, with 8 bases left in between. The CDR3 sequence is CATSSDRTYEQYF. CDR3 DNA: TGTGCCACCAGCAGTGATCGTACCTACGAGCAGTACTTC.

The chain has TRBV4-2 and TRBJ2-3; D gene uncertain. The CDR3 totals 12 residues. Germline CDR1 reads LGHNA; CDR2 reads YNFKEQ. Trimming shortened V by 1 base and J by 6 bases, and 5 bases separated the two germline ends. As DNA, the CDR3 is TGTGCCAGCAGCCAAGGTCGTGATACGCAGTATTTT. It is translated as CASSQGRDTQYF.

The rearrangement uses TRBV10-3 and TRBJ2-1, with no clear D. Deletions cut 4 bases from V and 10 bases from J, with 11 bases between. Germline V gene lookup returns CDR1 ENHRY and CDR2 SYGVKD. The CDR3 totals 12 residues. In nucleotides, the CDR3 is TGTGCCATCAGTGGCGTTAGTCCGGAGCAGTTCTTC. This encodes CAISGVSPEQFF.

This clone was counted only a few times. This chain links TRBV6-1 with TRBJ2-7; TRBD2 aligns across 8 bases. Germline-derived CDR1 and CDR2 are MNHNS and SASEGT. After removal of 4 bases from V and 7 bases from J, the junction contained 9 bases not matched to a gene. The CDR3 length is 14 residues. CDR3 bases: TGTGCCAGCAGTGTAAGCGGGAGTATAGGGGAGCAGTACGTC. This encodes CASSVSGSIGEQYV.

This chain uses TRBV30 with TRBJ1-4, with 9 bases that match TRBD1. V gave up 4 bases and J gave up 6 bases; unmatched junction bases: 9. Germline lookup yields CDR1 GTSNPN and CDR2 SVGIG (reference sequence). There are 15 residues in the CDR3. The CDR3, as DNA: TGTGCCTGGATGCGTCCTTGGACAGGGGATGAAAAACTGTTTTTT. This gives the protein CAWMRPWTGDEKLFF.

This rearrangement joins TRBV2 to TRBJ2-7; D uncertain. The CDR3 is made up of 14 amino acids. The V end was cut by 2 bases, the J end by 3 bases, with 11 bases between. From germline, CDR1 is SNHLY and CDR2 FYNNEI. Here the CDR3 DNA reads TGTGCCAGCAGTGAAAAGGGTCCCAGCTACGAGCAGTACTTC. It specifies CASSEKGPSYEQYF.

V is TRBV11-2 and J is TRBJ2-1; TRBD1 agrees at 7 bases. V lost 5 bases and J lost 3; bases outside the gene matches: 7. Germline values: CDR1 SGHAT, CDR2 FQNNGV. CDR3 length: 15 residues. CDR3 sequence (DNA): TGTGCCAGCAGCACAACAGGGGCTTTCTACAATGAGCAGTTCTTC. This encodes CASSTTGAFYNEQFF.

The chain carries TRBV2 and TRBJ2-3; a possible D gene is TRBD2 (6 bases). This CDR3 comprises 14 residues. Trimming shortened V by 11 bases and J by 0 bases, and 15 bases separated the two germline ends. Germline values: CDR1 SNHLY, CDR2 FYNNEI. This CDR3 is CASGTLTSTDTQYF. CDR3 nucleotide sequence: TGTGCCTCCGGGACTCTCACCAGCACAGATACGCAGTATTTT. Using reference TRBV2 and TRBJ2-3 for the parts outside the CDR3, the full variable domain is EPEVTQTPSHQVTQMGQEVILRCVPISNHLYFYWYRQILGQKVEFLVSFYNNEISEKSEIFDDQFSVERPDGSNFTLKIRSTKLEDSAMYFCASGTLTSTDTQYFGPGTRLTVL.